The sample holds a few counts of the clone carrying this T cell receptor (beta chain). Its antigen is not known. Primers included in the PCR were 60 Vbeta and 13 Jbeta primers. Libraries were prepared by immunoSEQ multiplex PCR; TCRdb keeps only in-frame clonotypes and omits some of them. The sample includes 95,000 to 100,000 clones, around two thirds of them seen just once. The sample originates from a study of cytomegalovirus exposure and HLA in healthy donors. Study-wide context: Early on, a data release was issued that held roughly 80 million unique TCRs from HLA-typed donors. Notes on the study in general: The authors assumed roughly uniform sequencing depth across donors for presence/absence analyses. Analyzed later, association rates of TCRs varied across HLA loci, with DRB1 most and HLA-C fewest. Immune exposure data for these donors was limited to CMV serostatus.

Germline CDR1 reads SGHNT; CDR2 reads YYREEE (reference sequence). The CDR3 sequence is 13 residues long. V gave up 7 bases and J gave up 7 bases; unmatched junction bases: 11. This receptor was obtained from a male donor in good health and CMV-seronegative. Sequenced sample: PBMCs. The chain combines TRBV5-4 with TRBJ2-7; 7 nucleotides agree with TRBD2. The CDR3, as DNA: TGTGCCAGCGGGGGGGAGGGCCTAAGGGAGCAGTACTTC. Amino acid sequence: CASGGEGLREQYF.